Sequencing of this T cell receptor (beta chain) was carried out in a study of blood T cells in healthy people across ages. Overall study results and limits: Long-lived donors carried more naive CD4+ cells and greater diversity than aged donors.

With regard to this clonotype: Its target is not known. This clone may be a read error of a much larger clone one base away.

With a J-beta primer mix and a sample-barcoded 5' primer, a second PCR ran roughly 6 to 11 cycles. With 12 random nucleotides, a template-switch adaptor tagged each individual cDNA molecule. TCRdb re-called the 5' RACE reads through MiXCR, storing one row per CDR3 protein. The sample consists of hundreds of thousands of distinct CDR3 sequences, less than 45% of them appearing once. CDR1 and CDR2 (germline): LGHNA, YSLEER. The length of the CDR3 is 13 residues. With 4 bases removed from V and 7 bases from J, the gap between germline ends came to 14 bases. The TCR comes from a man older than 75 in good health. Sample: blood. The rearrangement links TRBV4-3 to TRBJ2-7; D perhaps matches TRBD1 (5 bases). CDR3 in amino acids: CASSRVTDNEQYF. CDR3 bases: TGCGCCAGCAGCCGAGTGACGGACAATGAGCAGTACTTC.